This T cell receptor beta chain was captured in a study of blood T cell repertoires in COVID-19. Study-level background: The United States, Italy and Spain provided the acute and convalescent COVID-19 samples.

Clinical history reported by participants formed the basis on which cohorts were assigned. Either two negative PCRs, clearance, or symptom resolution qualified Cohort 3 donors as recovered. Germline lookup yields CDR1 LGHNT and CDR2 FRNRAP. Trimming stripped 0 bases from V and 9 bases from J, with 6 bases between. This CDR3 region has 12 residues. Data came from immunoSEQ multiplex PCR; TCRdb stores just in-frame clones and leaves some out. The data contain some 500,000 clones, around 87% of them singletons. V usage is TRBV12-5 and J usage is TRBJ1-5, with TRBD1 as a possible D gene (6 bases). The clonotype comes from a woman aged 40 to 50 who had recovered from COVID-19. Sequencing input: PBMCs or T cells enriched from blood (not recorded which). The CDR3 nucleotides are TGTGCTAGTGGTTTGGTACAGGGGCCCCAGCATTTT. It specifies CASGLVQGPQHF.